This T cell receptor beta chain was captured by sequencing in a study of shared clonotypes between healthy human individuals. Study-wide results and caveats: It was the few donors that limited the genetic and exposure-history diversity represented. Against clonotypes common to all four donors, non-shared ones had lower generation probabilities. A handful of donors shared about 5% of their naive CD4 clonotypes.

CD45RO-negative CD8 cells positively selected for CCR7 made up the naive population, which excluded terminally differentiated effector memory CD45RA+ cells. Trimming cost V 0 bases and J 5 bases, with 15 bases left between them. The CDR3 totals 16 residues. Germline values: CDR1 MNHNS, CDR2 SASEGT. The repertoire was sequenced with immunoSEQ multiplex PCR; TCRdb's copy has only in-frame clones and lacks some. The repertoire includes around 600,000 clones, about 95% of them detected once, and about 0.11% sits in the top ten. As to this clone: Its antigen is unknown.

The receptor was derived from a woman aged 25 to 39 in good health. Material: naive CD8+ T cells sorted from blood. The chain joins TRBV6-1 to TRBJ2-3; D may match TRBD1 or TRBD2 (6 bases each). The DNA of the CDR3 is TGTGCCAGCAGTGAAGCAGGGGGGAACATGGGAGATACGCAGTATTTT. Amino acids: CASSEAGGNMGDTQYF.